Given below is one T cell receptor (beta chain) in context. The data were taken from a study of T-cell memory formation after mild COVID-19. CDR1 and CDR2 (germline): SGDLS, YYNGEE. Losses at the gene ends were 2 bases for V and 5 bases for J; bases not matched to a gene: 4. This CDR3 has 14 residues. TCRdb reanalysed the 5' RACE reads using MiXCR and keeps one entry per CDR3 protein. This repertoire shows almost 550,000 distinct CDR3 sequences, roughly 22% found once; its top ten account for about an eighth. Sample: PBMCs or a T cell subset sorted from them (not recorded which). V and J are TRBV9 and TRBJ2-3, with 8 bases that match TRBD2. This receptor was identified in an adult woman who had mild COVID-19 (a few samples of this study predate the infection). Cell type and time point are not known. The DNA for the CDR3 is TGTGCCAGCAGCGTCGGGAGGGCCATAGATACGCAGTATTTT. This codes for CASSVGRAIDTQYF.